The 17 T cell receptor beta chains below all came from one sample that was sequenced in a study of Graves' ophthalmopathy and Graves' hyperthyroidism. Using RNA transcripts, the TCR beta CDR3 regions were amplified. HTBI primers served in a first-round RT-PCR, which a second-round multiplex PCR followed. From the multiplex PCR reads, TCRdb called clonotypes with MiXCR, one entry per CDR3 protein. The sample consists of around 1.1 million distinct CDR3 sequences, 35% to 45% of them appearing once. The sample consisted of peripheral blood or thyroid tissue (not recorded which). The receptors originated from an adult man with Graves' hyperthyroidism.

The V and J genes are TRBV7-9 and TRBJ1-5; 10 nucleotides match TRBD1. Trimming cost V 8 bases and J 9 bases; bases outside gene matches: 16. The CDR3 is 16 residues long. The germline V gene encodes CDR1 SEHNR and CDR2 FQNEAQ (reference sequence). Here the CDR3 reads CASCLAGQGPGWPQHF. Here the CDR3 DNA reads TGTGCCAGCTGCCTAGCGGGACAGGGGCCTGGATGGCCCCAGCATTTT.

This clonotype has only a few counts. The chain carries TRBV7-8 and TRBJ2-7; TRBD1 matches 9 bases. Germline V gene sequence: CDR1 SGHVS, CDR2 FQNEAQ. Germline trimming cut 6 bases from V and 4 bases from J; bases unmatched to any gene: 7. CDR3 length: 14 amino acids. The CDR3: CASSYTQGAYEQYF. CDR3 in DNA: TGTGCCAGCAGTTACACACAGGGGGCATACGAGCAGTACTTC.

Regarding this clonotype: A single base separates this from a much larger clone, so it may be a read error. The chain recombines TRBV14 with TRBJ1-1; no clear D gene. The CDR3 runs 14 residues. Germline values: CDR1 SGHDN, CDR2 FVKESK. The CDR3 region has the DNA TGTGCCAGCAGCCCGTCCATAATGAACACTGAAGCTTCCTTT. This gives the protein CASSPSIMNTEASF.

The CDR3 region has the DNA TGCAGCGCCGGAGGGGGGCCCCGGGAGCCCCGCTACTTC. Protein: CSAGGGPREPRYF. This chain links TRBV29-1 with TRBJ2-5; the D gene could be TRBD1 or TRBD2 (6 bases each). The germline CDR1 and CDR2 sequences are SQVTM and ANQGSEA. This CDR3 has 13 residues. Trimming stripped 7 bases from V and 14 bases from J, with 26 bases between.

Concerning this clonotype: Sequence at one end of the junction differs from germline and may be a read error. V gene TRBV10-3 combines with J gene TRBJ1-2, with 9 bases aligning to TRBD1. This CDR3 has 14 residues. Germline V lookup: CDR1 ENHRY, CDR2 SYGVKD. CDR3 coding DNA: TGTGCCAGCAGTGGACAGGGGAGGAACTATGGCTACACCTTC. Protein sequence: CASSGQGRNYGYTF.

For this clonotype: An end of the junction differs from the germline gene, which may be a read error. This sequence joins TRBV4-1 and TRBJ2-7; unclear D gene. Per germline, CDR1 MGHRA and CDR2 YSYEKL. The CDR3 is 14 residues long. The CDR3 nucleotides are TGCGTCAGCAGCCGAGATGCGGCCGTCAAAGAGCAGTACTTC. Encoded protein: CVSSRDAAVKEQYF.

This clonotype was seen many times. This rearrangement joins TRBV12-3 or TRBV12-4 to TRBJ1-2; possible D gene TRBD1, 5 bases. Between the trimmed V and J ends, which lost 4 bases and 3 bases, there was a span of 18 bases. This CDR3 comprises 16 residues. The CDR3 spells CASSSSRDQGYYGYTF. DNA for the CDR3: TGTGCCAGCAGTTCTTCCAGGGACCAAGGGTACTATGGCTACACCTTC.

In nucleotides, the CDR3 is TGTGCCACCAGCAGAGAACATCAGCCTTACGAGCATTTT. It encodes CATSREHQPYEHF. The chain links TRBV15 to TRBJ1-5, with D uncertain. V was trimmed by 0 bases and J by 14 bases, leaving 14 bases between them. The CDR3 extends over 13 amino acids. The germline V gene encodes CDR1 LNHNV and CDR2 YYDKDF (reference sequence).

This clonotype was detected a few times. This chain uses TRBV7-9 with TRBJ2-5; D perhaps matches TRBD2 (6 bases). This CDR3 region has 15 residues. The germline gives CDR1 SEHNR, CDR2 FQNEAQ (reference sequence). V dropped 5 bases and J dropped 4 bases, with 17 bases sitting between them. The CDR3 region has the DNA TGTGCCAGCAGCGCCCCCAGCGGGTGGATAGAGACCCAGTACTTC. Its translation: CASSAPSGWIETQYF.

The chain combines TRBV7-2 with TRBJ1-1; 8 bases are a match to TRBD1. CDR1 and CDR2 from the germline V gene are SGHTA and FQGNSA. This CDR3 has 17 amino acids. V trimming: 5 bases; J trimming: 0 bases; junction bases outside the gene matches: 11. CDR3 nucleotides: TGTGCCAGCAGCCTAGGACAGGGAGGGGGAATGAACACTGAAGCTTTCTTT. This encodes CASSLGQGGGMNTEAFF.

The chain carries TRBV12-3 or TRBV12-4 and TRBJ2-5; D may be TRBD2 (5 bases). Trimming cost V 3 bases and J 2 bases, with 10 bases left between them. This CDR3 contains 14 residues. The CDR3: CASSFGIKQETQYF. The CDR3 DNA reads TGTGCCAGCAGTTTCGGGATTAAACAAGAGACCCAGTACTTC.

The chain is built from TRBV29-1 and TRBJ2-3; unclear D gene. This CDR3 region has 13 residues. Germline CDR1 SQVTM, CDR2 ANQGSEA. Deletions cut 6 bases from V and 11 bases from J, with 21 bases between. Written as DNA, the CDR3 is TGCAGCGTCCCCCGGGCAGTCTACAATGAGCAGTATTTT. Amino acid sequence: CSVPRAVYNEQYF.

This clonotype has ten or more counts. The chain employs TRBV9 and TRBJ1-6, with D possibly being TRBD1 (5 bases). V shed 4 bases and J shed 8 bases, with 13 bases lying between them. This CDR3 is built from 14 residues. Germline values: CDR1 SGDLS, CDR2 YYNGEE. As DNA, the CDR3 is TGTGCCAGCAGCCCCACGGGGCACGATTCACCCCTCCACTTT. Translating it yields CASSPTGHDSPLHF.

V and J are TRBV10-3 and TRBJ2-3; a weak D match, TRBD2 (6 bases). This CDR3 has 16 amino acids. V shed 3 bases and J shed 4 bases, with 17 bases lying between them. Germline loops: CDR1 ENHRY, CDR2 SYGVKD. CDR3 in DNA: TGTGCCATCAGTGAAGGTGAGGCGGGATTCCCAGATACGCAGTATTTT. Its protein is CAISEGEAGFPDTQYF.

V gene TRBV5-1 combines with J gene TRBJ1-1, with 10 bases aligning to TRBD1. Germline values: CDR1 SGHRS, CDR2 YFSETQ. J was trimmed by 1 base and V by 0 bases; bases with no gene match: 6. This CDR3 contains 17 residues. The CDR3 sequence is CASSLGDRGLQNTEAFF. The CDR3 nucleotides are TGCGCCAGCAGCTTGGGGGACAGGGGCCTACAGAACACTGAAGCTTTCTTT.

At least ten counts were recorded for this clonotype. The V and J genes are TRBV6-5 and TRBJ1-6, with 7 positions matching TRBD1. Germline-derived CDR1 and CDR2 are MNHEY and SVGAGI. With V trimmed by 7 bases and J by 6 bases, 6 bases remained unmatched. This CDR3 contains 14 residues. The CDR3 loop reads CASNPQGGNSPLHF. The CDR3 coding sequence is TGTGCCAGCAATCCCCAGGGGGGTAATTCACCCCTCCACTTT.

This clonotype appeared many times. This chain joins TRBV6-6 and TRBJ2-7; D is uncertain. The CDR3 has 16 residues. Per germline, CDR1 MNHNY and CDR2 SVGAGI (reference sequence). Trimming took 0 bases from V and 2 from J, leaving 14 bases between them. In DNA form, the CDR3 reads TGTGCCAGCAGTTACTCGTCCAGGCTTGGGGCCTACGAGCAGTACTTC. Its translation is CASSYSSRLGAYEQYF.